This TCR beta chain was captured by sequencing in a study of a mutant IDH1 vaccine in newly diagnosed glioma. Across the whole study: Radiotherapy, temozolomide, or both had been given previously, and both were given to most.

This clone was seen a handful of times. As yet, its antigen is unknown. The CDR3 spans 11 residues. V was clipped by 4 bases and J by 2 bases, with 5 bases between them. CDR1 is DFQATT and CDR2 is SNEGSKA in the germline V gene (reference sequence). Sequenced by immunoSEQ multiplex PCR; TCRdb stores in-frame clones only, minus some. The sample contains over 45,000 clones, around 80% of which appear only once. Time point specified: week 35, safety follow-up. What each vaccine dose contained was 300 ug of mutant IDH1 20-mer peptide, accompanied by topical imiquimod. The donor cohort comprised cases of new WHO grade 3 or 4 IDH1-mutant, ATRX-lost astrocytoma.

The chain links TRBV20-1 to TRBJ1-1; D unclear. This TCR was recovered from a man aged 35 to 55 with glioma. The material was PBMCs, obtained from a glioma patient whose treatment included an IDH1 peptide vaccine. The CDR3 loop reads CSATENTEAFF. The CDR3 region has the DNA TGCAGTGCTACGGAAAACACTGAAGCTTTCTTT.